The source of this T cell receptor beta chain is a study of T cell repertoires in cytomegalovirus infection. TCRdb redid the calling of the reads with MiXCR, one entry per CDR3 protein. The sample contains about 740,000 distinct CDR3 sequences, 35% of which appear only once. This TCR came from a human donor in good health (CMV status not recorded). Some clones in this sample may be carry-over from other donors' samples. Sequenced input: PBMCs.

The CDR3 protein is CSASGYSGGADTQYF. CDR3 nucleotides: TGCAGTGCCAGTGGCTATAGCGGGGGGGCAGATACGCAGTATTTT. The chain carries TRBV20-1 and TRBJ2-3, with 11 nucleotides matching TRBD2. The CDR3 is 15 amino acids. Germline loops: CDR1 DFQATT, CDR2 SNEGSKA (reference sequence). The V segment lost 6 bases and the J segment 4 bases; nucleotides outside the gene matches: 9.